Listed here are 13 T cell receptor beta chains from one sample, sequenced in a study of cytomegalovirus exposure and HLA in healthy donors. The study ran its PCR with 60 Vbeta and 13 Jbeta primers. Clones were sequenced by immunoSEQ multiplex PCR, and TCRdb holds only the in-frame ones, with some missing. The sample has some 190,000 clones; about 87% are singletons. What was sequenced was PBMCs. These receptor sequences come from a woman aged 18 to 35 in good health and CMV-seronegative.

J is TRBJ2-5 and V is TRBV30, with 11 positions matching TRBD1. The CDR3 is made up of 14 amino acids. Trimming cost V 3 bases and J 5 bases; bases outside gene matches: 5. Germline values: CDR1 GTSNPN, CDR2 SVGIG (reference sequence). The CDR3 coding sequence is TGTGCCTGGAGAAGGACAGGGGGCCTTGAGACCCAGTACTTC. This translates into CAWRRTGGLETQYF. Filled out from reference TRBV30 and TRBJ2-5, the complete variable domain reads SQTIHQWPATLVQPVGSPLSLECTVEGTSNPNLYWYRQAAGRGLQLLFYSVGIGQISSEVPQNLSASRPQDRQFILSSKKLLLSDSGFYLCAWRRTGGLETQYFGPGTRLLVL.

The genes are TRBV5-6 and TRBJ1-2; D remains ambiguous. The CDR3 has 13 amino acids. Trimming removed 3 bases at V and 7 bases at J, with 13 bases between. Per the germline V gene, CDR1 is SGHDT and CDR2 is YYEEEE. CDR3 protein: CASSSQAQVGYTF. The CDR3 nucleotides read TGTGCCAGCAGCTCCCAGGCCCAGGTTGGCTACACCTTC.

This clone was seen more than once but under ten times. This chain joins TRBV7-2 and TRBJ1-1, with TRBD1 matching 7 bases. V dropped 4 bases and J dropped 7; count of bases not matched to a gene: 9. The CDR3 contains 14 residues. Germline V gene sequence: CDR1 SGHTA, CDR2 FQGNSA. The CDR3 coding sequence is TGTGCCAGCAGCTACGACAGGGACTGGGGTGAAGCTTTCTTT. Its translation is CASSYDRDWGEAFF.

This clone occurred once. The rearrangement joins TRBV7-9 to TRBJ1-6; a possible D gene is TRBD1 (5 bases). The V gene lost 1 base and the J gene lost 7 bases, with 11 bases spanning the gap. The CDR3 spans 15 residues. CDR1 and CDR2 (germline): SEHNR, FQNEAQ (reference sequence). In DNA form, the CDR3 reads TGTGCCAGCAGCTTAGTGGGGGGGGACAATTCACCCCTCCACTTT. Encoded protein: CASSLVGGDNSPLHF.

A single count supports this clone. The V gene is TRBV27, the J gene TRBJ2-7; 12 bases fit TRBD2. V lost 6 bases, J lost 0 bases, and 12 bases stayed unmatched. This CDR3 comprises 18 residues. The germline V gene has CDR1 MNHEY and CDR2 SMNVEV (reference sequence). CDR3 loop: CASSHKGPGLAGSYEQYF. CDR3 DNA: TGTGCCAGCAGCCATAAGGGGCCGGGACTAGCGGGCTCCTACGAGCAGTACTTC.

The chain employs TRBV5-1 and TRBJ1-1; 9 nucleotides agree with TRBD1. CDR1 SGHRS and CDR2 YFSETQ come from the germline V gene. There are 15 residues in the CDR3. Trimming removed 0 bases from V and 4 bases from J; junction bases left unmatched: 4. The CDR3 here is CASSLVVTGGTEAFF. DNA for the CDR3: TGCGCCAGCAGCTTGGTTGTGACAGGGGGCACTGAAGCTTTCTTT.

The V gene is TRBV9, the J gene TRBJ2-7; 10 bases fit TRBD2. Germline assignment: CDR1 SGDLS and CDR2 YYNGEE. The CDR3 is made up of 17 amino acids. J was trimmed by 7 bases and V by 0 bases; bases with no gene match: 13. In nucleotides, the CDR3 is TGTGCCAGCAGCGTAGCTAGCATGGTAGCGGGGGGCGGGGAGCAGTACTTC. As protein: CASSVASMVAGGGEQYF.

The genes are TRBV30 and TRBJ2-1; 7 nucleotides agree with TRBD1. The germline V gene encodes CDR1 GTSNPN and CDR2 SVGIG (reference sequence). The ends lost 8 bases at V and 4 bases at J; junction bases unmatched: 8. The CDR3 covers 13 residues. The CDR3 nucleotides read TGTGCCGGGTCGAGGGGGCAATACAATGAGCAGTTCTTC. As protein: CAGSRGQYNEQFF.

V gene TRBV5-1 combines with J gene TRBJ2-7, with 10 bases lining up with TRBD1. CDR1 and CDR2 from the germline V gene are SGHRS and YFSETQ. The CDR3 loop spans 16 amino acids. V shed 4 bases and J 3 bases; nucleotides not matched to a gene: 10. CDR3 bases: TGCGCCAGCAGCCCACCCGCGACAGGGGGCTTCTACGAGCAGTACTTC. Its protein is CASSPPATGGFYEQYF.

This rearrangement joins TRBV11-1 to TRBJ2-7; TRBD2 might be the D (7 bases). The germline V gene encodes CDR1 SGHAT and CDR2 FQDESV (reference sequence). V lost 3 bases and J 0 bases, leaving 15 bases between the germline ends. The CDR3 is made up of 16 amino acids. In nucleotides, the CDR3 is TGTGCCAGCAGCTTGGGCGGGGGCGGCTACTCCTACGAGCAGTACTTC. Translated, it gives CASSLGGGGYSYEQYF.

On this clone itself: This sample includes further DNA sequences coding for the same CDR3. The V gene is TRBV28, the J gene TRBJ2-7; D is ambiguous. Germline V gives CDR1 MDHEN, CDR2 SYDVKM. V was trimmed by 2 bases and J by 3 bases, leaving 5 bases between them. The CDR3 is made up of 12 amino acids. This CDR3 reads CASSLPSYEQYF. CDR3 nucleotides: TGTGCCAGCAGTTTACCTAGCTACGAGCAGTACTTC.

V is TRBV19 and J is TRBJ2-1; 8 bases agree with TRBD2. The CDR3 is 16 residues long. Germline V gene sequence: CDR1 LNHDA, CDR2 SQIVND (reference sequence). With 3 bases clipped from V and 9 bases from J, the junction kept 13 bases outside the gene matches. The CDR3 protein is CASSIWAGAGVLEQFF. CDR3 nucleotides: TGTGCCAGTAGTATCTGGGCGGGAGCGGGGGTGCTTGAGCAGTTCTTC.

The chain couples TRBV2 to TRBJ2-7; 8 bases align to TRBD2. The germline V gene encodes CDR1 SNHLY and CDR2 FYNNEI. The CDR3 extends over 13 amino acids. The junction had 7 bases not matched to a gene; V was cut back by 8 bases and J by 4 bases. CDR3 sequence (DNA): TGTGCCAGCGGGTGGGCGGGGGGTTACGAGCAGTACTTC. It encodes CASGWAGGYEQYF.